This T cell receptor beta chain derives from a study of blood T cell repertoires in COVID-19. Those enrolled, adults aged 18 to 89 years, came from 20 to 25 US areas. Allocation to cohorts depended on clinical history reported by the participants. CDR3 length equals 14 residues. Germline assignment: CDR1 SGHNT and CDR2 YYREEE (reference sequence). The V and J ends lost 1 base and 10 bases, in that order; junction bases with no gene match: 3. TCRdb's table, derived via immunoSEQ multiplex PCR, lists solely in-frame clones and lacks some. The sample shows some 340,000 clones, 85% to 95% of them seen only once.

This chain uses TRBV5-4 with TRBJ2-1; 12 bases match TRBD2. The sequence came from a woman aged 30 to 39 who had been exposed to COVID-19. Sample: PBMCs or T cells enriched from blood (not recorded which). The CDR3 region is CASSLLAGGREQFF. CDR3 DNA sequence: TGTGCCAGCAGCTTGCTAGCGGGGGGGCGGGAGCAGTTCTTC.